Detailed here is one TCR beta chain. Assay used: immunoSEQ multiplex PCR; TCRdb lists only in-frame clones, some missing. The sample records about 140,000 clones, around 82% being singletons. CDR1 MDHEN and CDR2 SYDVKM come from the germline V gene. The CDR3 extends over 15 amino acids. V was trimmed by 6 bases and J by 7 bases, leaving 16 bases between them. This sample is part of a study of blood T cell repertoires in COVID-19. The V and J genes are TRBV28 and TRBJ1-6; tentative D call: TRBD1 (5 bases). The material sequenced was PBMCs or T cells enriched from blood (not recorded which). The TCR sequence derives from a woman between 50 and 59 years old who had recovered from COVID-19. The CDR3 DNA is TGTGCCAGCAGGTCCCCCGGGGGTCTGAATTCACCCCTCCACTTT. Translated, it gives CASRSPGGLNSPLHF.